A selection of T cell receptor beta chains follows, all from one sample in a study of cytomegalovirus exposure and HLA in healthy donors. Using immunoSEQ multiplex PCR, the repertoire was profiled, and TCRdb retains in-frame clones only, with some absent. The sample holds about 130,000 clones, roughly 80% seen once. The specimen was PBMCs. The receptors come from a boy younger than 18 in good health and CMV-seronegative. Both conserved end residues are part of each CDR3. The order of the fields is clone size, J gene, V gene, D gene, CDR3 DNA, CDR3 protein. The D gene is left open where the match is weak. A clone size is listed for some rows: how often the clone was seen (once, few, many), or a class if it is expanded.

clone_size: NA; j_call: TRBJ2-2; v_call: TRBV10-3; d_call: NA; cdr3_nt: TGTGCCATCAGTGAGCCTAGCGCAAAATCGAACACCGGGGAGCTGTTTTTT; cdr3_aa: CAISEPSAKSNTGELFF
clone_size: NA; j_call: TRBJ1-2; v_call: TRBV18; d_call: NA; cdr3_nt: TGTGCCAGCTCACCACTTACAATTGACACTGGCTACACCTTC; cdr3_aa: CASSPLTIDTGYTF
clone_size: NA; j_call: TRBJ2-5; v_call: TRBV5-1; d_call: NA; cdr3_nt: TGCGCCAGCAGCTTGGAGGGGCCACAAGAGACCCAGTACTTC; cdr3_aa: CASSLEGPQETQYF
clone_size: few; j_call: TRBJ2-1; v_call: TRBV7-2; d_call: TRBD2; cdr3_nt: TGTGCCAGCTCACCGGGGGGGTCCTACAATGAGCAGTTCTTC; cdr3_aa: CASSPGGSYNEQFF
clone_size: few; j_call: TRBJ1-1; v_call: TRBV13; d_call: TRBD1; cdr3_nt: TGTGCCAGCAGCTTAAGTGGGACAGGGACTTTCTTT; cdr3_aa: CASSLSGTGTFF
clone_size: NA; j_call: TRBJ1-6; v_call: TRBV27; d_call: NA; cdr3_nt: TGTGCCAGCAGTTTATCGCCAGGAAATTCACCCCTCCACTTT; cdr3_aa: CASSLSPGNSPLHF
clone_size: NA; j_call: TRBJ2-7; v_call: TRBV27; d_call: NA; cdr3_nt: TGTGCCAGCAGTTTCGGGGGAGAGAACGAGCAGTACTTC; cdr3_aa: CASSFGGENEQYF
clone_size: few; j_call: TRBJ2-1; v_call: TRBV5-1; d_call: TRBD2; cdr3_nt: TGCGCCAGCAGCTTGGGGGGTAGCGGGAGGGGCTACAATGAGCAGTTCTTC; cdr3_aa: CASSLGGSGRGYNEQFF
clone_size: NA; j_call: TRBJ1-5; v_call: TRBV25-1; d_call: NA; cdr3_nt: TGTGCCAGTTCACGGGGAAACAATCAGCCCCAGCATTTT; cdr3_aa: CASSRGNNQPQHF
clone_size: few; j_call: TRBJ2-7; v_call: TRBV25-1; d_call: NA; cdr3_nt: TGTGCCAGCAGTGGTAACGAGCAGTACTTC; cdr3_aa: CASSGNEQYF
clone_size: once; j_call: TRBJ2-1; v_call: TRBV25-1; d_call: TRBD1; cdr3_nt: TGTGCCACCGAAACCGGGACAGGGGTAGCAGATGAGCAGTTCTTC; cdr3_aa: CATETGTGVADEQFF
clone_size: NA; j_call: TRBJ2-2; v_call: TRBV19; d_call: TRBD2; cdr3_nt: TGTGCCAGTACTAGCGGGGGGCCCGGGGAGCTGTTTTTT; cdr3_aa: CASTSGGPGELFF
clone_size: NA; j_call: TRBJ2-7; v_call: TRBV2; d_call: TRBD2; cdr3_nt: TGTGCCTGCCTTGGACTAGCGGGTGGGGTCTACGAGCAGTACTTC; cdr3_aa: CACLGLAGGVYEQYF
clone_size: NA; j_call: TRBJ2-7; v_call: TRBV5-6; d_call: NA; cdr3_nt: TGTGCCAGCAGCTTAGGGGAAGTAGAATCCTACGAGCAGTACTTC; cdr3_aa: CASSLGEVESYEQYF
clone_size: NA; j_call: TRBJ2-1; v_call: TRBV1; d_call: NA; cdr3_nt: TGCACCAGCATCCCGAGGGTAGCGGGATACAATGAGCAGTTCTTC; cdr3_aa: CTSIPRVAGYNEQFF
clone_size: NA; j_call: TRBJ2-3; v_call: TRBV5-1; d_call: TRBD1; cdr3_nt: TGCGCCAGCAGCTTCTCATTACAGGGGGCAGATACGCAGTATTTT; cdr3_aa: CASSFSLQGADTQYF
clone_size: NA; j_call: TRBJ2-7; v_call: TRBV7-9; d_call: NA; cdr3_nt: TGTGCCAGCAGCCTATTGACCTACGAGCAGTACTTC; cdr3_aa: CASSLLTYEQYF
clone_size: NA; j_call: TRBJ2-1; v_call: TRBV30; d_call: NA; cdr3_nt: TGTGCCTGGTCGGGTGGTTACAATGAGCAGTTCTTC; cdr3_aa: CAWSGGYNEQFF